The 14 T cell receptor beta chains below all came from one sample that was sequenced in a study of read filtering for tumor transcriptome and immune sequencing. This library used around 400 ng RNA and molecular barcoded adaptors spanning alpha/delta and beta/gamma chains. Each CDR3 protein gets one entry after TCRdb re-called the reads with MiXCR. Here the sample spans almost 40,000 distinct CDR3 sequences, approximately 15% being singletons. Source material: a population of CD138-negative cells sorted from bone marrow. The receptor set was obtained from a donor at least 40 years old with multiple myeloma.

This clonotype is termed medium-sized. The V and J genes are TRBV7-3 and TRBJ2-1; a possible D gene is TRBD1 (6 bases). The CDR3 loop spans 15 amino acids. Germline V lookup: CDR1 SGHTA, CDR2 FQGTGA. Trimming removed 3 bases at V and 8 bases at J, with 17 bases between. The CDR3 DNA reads TGTGCCAGCAGCTTCAAGGGGGACGGCGGTTATGAGCAGTTCTTC. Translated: CASSFKGDGGYEQFF.

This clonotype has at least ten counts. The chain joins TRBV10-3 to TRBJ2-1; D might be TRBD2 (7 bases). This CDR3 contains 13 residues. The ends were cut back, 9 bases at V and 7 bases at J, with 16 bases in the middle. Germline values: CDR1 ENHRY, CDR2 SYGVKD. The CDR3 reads CAIRGGEDNEQFF. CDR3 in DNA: TGTGCCATAAGGGGGGGTGAAGATAATGAGCAGTTCTTC.

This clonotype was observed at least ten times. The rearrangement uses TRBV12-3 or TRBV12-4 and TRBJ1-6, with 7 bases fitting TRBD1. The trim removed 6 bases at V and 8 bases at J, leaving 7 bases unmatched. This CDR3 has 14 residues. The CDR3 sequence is CASSPRTGDSPLHF. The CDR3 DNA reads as TGTGCCAGCAGCCCACGGACAGGAGATTCACCCCTCCACTTT.

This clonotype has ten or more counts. CDR3 protein: CSVEDQEGGNEQFF. CDR3 DNA sequence: TGCAGCGTTGAAGATCAGGAGGGTGGCAATGAGCAGTTCTTC. The J gene is TRBJ2-1, the V gene TRBV29-1, with D possibly being TRBD2 (6 bases). V lost 0 bases, J lost 6 bases, and 12 bases lay in between. This CDR3 is built from 14 residues. The germline gives CDR1 SQVTM, CDR2 ANQGSEA.

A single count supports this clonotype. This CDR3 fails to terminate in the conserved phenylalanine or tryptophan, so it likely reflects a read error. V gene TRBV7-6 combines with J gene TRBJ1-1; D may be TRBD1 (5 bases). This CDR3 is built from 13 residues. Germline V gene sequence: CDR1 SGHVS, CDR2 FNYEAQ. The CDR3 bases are TGTGCCAGCGGACCAGGGATTGACACTGGAGCTTTCTCT. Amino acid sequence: CASGPGIDTGAFS.

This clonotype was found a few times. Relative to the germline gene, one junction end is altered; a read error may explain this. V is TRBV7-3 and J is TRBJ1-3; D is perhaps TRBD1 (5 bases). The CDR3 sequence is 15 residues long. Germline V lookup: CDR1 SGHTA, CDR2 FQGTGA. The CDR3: CASSARGGPGNAIYF. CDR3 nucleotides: TGTGCCAGCAGCGCTCGGGGGGGACCTGGAAACGCCATATATTTT. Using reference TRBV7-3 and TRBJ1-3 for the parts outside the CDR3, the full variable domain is GAGVSQTPSNKVTEKGKYVELRCDPISGHTALYWYRQSLGQGPEFLIYFQGTGAADDSGLPNDRFFAVRPEGSVSTLKIQRTERGDSAVYLCASSARGGPGNAIYFGEGSWLTVV.

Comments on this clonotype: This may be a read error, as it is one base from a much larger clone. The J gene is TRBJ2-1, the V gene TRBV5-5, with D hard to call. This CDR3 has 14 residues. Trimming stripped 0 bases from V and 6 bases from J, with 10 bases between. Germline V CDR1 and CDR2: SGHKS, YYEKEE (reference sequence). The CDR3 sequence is CASSLAEGFNEQFF. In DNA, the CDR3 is TGTGCCAGCAGCTTGGCGGAAGGGTTCAATGAGCAGTTCTTC.

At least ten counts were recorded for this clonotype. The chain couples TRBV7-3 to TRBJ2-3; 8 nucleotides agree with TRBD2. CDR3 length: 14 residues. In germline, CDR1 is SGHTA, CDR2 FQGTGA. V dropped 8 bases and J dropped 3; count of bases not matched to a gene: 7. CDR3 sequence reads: CASSGGAMTDTQYF. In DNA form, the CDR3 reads TGTGCCAGCTCCGGGGGGGCTATGACAGATACGCAGTATTTT.

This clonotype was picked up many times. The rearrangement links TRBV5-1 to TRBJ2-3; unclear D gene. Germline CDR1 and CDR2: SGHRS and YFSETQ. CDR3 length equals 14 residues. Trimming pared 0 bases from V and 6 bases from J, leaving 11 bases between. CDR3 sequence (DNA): TGCGCCAGCAGCTTGGCCGTTAGGGCCGATACGCAGTATTTT. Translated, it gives CASSLAVRADTQYF.

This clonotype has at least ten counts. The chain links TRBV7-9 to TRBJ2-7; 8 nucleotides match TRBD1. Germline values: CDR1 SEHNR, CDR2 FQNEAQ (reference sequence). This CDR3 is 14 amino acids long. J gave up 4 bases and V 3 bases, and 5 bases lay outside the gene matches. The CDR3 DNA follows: TGTGCCAGCAGCTTGCGACAGGGGATGTACGAGCAGTACTTC. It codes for CASSLRQGMYEQYF.

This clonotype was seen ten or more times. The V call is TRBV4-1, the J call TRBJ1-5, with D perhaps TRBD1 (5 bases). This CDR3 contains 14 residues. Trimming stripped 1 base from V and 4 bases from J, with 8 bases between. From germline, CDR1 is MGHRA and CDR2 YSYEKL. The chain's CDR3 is CASSQVEGNQPQHF. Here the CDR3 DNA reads TGCGCCAGCAGCCAAGTCGAGGGGAATCAGCCCCAGCATTTT.

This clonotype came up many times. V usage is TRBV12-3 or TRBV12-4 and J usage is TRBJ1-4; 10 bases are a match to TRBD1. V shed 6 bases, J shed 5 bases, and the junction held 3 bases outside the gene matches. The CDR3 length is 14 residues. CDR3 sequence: CASSLGQGNEKLFF. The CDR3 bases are TGTGCCAGCAGCCTGGGACAGGGGAATGAAAAACTGTTTTTT.

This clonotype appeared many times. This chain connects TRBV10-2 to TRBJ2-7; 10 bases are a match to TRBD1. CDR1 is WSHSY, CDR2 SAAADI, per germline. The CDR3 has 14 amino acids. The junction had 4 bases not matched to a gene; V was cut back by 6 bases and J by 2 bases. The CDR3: CASSPGQGTYEQYF. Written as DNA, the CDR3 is TGCGCCAGCAGCCCGGGACAGGGGACCTACGAGCAGTACTTC.

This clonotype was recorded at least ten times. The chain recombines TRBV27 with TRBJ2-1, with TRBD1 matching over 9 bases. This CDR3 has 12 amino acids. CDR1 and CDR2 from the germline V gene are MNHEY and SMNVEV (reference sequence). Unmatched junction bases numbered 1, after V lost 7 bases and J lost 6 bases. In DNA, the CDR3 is TGTGCCAGCAAACAGGGGGCCAATGAGCAGTTCTTC. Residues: CASKQGANEQFF.